A selection of T cell receptor beta chains follows, all from one sample in a study of CD8+ T cells in alopecia areata. The method was immunoSEQ multiplex PCR; TCRdb's version includes in-frame clones alone and lacks a portion of them. The data hold about 97,000 clones, with roughly two fifths observed a single time. Sequencing was done on a sample of CD4+ T cells sorted from blood. The origin of the receptors is a human donor with alopecia areata. CDR3s include the opening cysteine and the closing phenylalanine or tryptophan. Fields, in order: J gene, D gene, V gene, clone size, CDR3 protein, CDR3 DNA. A D gene is named only where the DNA matches it firmly. A clone size is listed for some rows: how often the clone was seen (once, few, many), or a class if it is expanded.

j_gene: TRBJ2-3; d_gene: .; v_gene: TRBV5-4; abundance: few; CDR3aa: CASSRNRDTQYF; CDR3nt: TGTGCCAGCAGCCGGAACAGGGATACGCAGTATTTT
j_gene: TRBJ2-2; d_gene: .; v_gene: TRBV5-1; abundance: .; CDR3aa: CASSLSATNTGELFF; CDR3nt: TGCGCCAGCAGCTTGTCGGCTACGAACACCGGGGAGCTGTTTTTT
j_gene: TRBJ2-7; d_gene: .; v_gene: TRBV28; abundance: .; CDR3aa: CASSREYPREQYF; CDR3nt: TGTGCCAGCAGCCGGGAGTACCCGCGCGAGCAGTACTTC
j_gene: TRBJ2-6; d_gene: .; v_gene: TRBV28; abundance: few; CDR3aa: CASSNRRSGTIISGANVLTF; CDR3nt: TGTGCCAGCAGCAATCGTCGATCCGGGACGATTATTTCTGGGGCCAACGTCCTGACTTTC
j_gene: TRBJ2-7; d_gene: .; v_gene: TRBV29-1; abundance: few; CDR3aa: CSVAFGGGSIYEQYF; CDR3nt: TGCAGCGTTGCTTTTGGAGGGGGCTCCATCTACGAGCAGTACTTC
j_gene: TRBJ2-3; d_gene: TRBD2; v_gene: TRBV4-1; abundance: few; CDR3aa: CASSPSGAGGGGTQYF; CDR3nt: TGCGCCAGCAGCCCCTCTGGAGCGGGAGGCGGAGGTACGCAGTATTTT
j_gene: TRBJ1-5; d_gene: .; v_gene: TRBV5-6; abundance: .; CDR3aa: CASSLTGTNQPQHF; CDR3nt: TGTGCCAGCAGCTTGACAGGGACAAATCAGCCCCAGCATTTT
j_gene: TRBJ2-2; d_gene: .; v_gene: TRBV7-9; abundance: .; CDR3aa: CASSSLLDTGELFF; CDR3nt: TGTGCCAGCAGCTCCCTACTAGACACCGGGGAGCTGTTTTTT
j_gene: TRBJ1-1; d_gene: .; v_gene: TRBV7-2; abundance: .; CDR3aa: CASSLDLVQGFSAFF; CDR3nt: TGTGCCAGCAGCTTAGATCTCGTTCAGGGTTTCTCGGCTTTCTTT
j_gene: TRBJ2-5; d_gene: TRBD2; v_gene: TRBV29-1; abundance: few; CDR3aa: CSVVWERGAQETQYF; CDR3nt: TGCAGCGTTGTATGGGAGCGGGGGGCCCAAGAGACCCAGTACTTC
j_gene: TRBJ2-1; d_gene: .; v_gene: TRBV6-6; abundance: .; CDR3aa: CASSYRWDNEQFF; CDR3nt: TGTGCCAGCAGTTATAGGTGGGACAATGAGCAGTTCTTC
j_gene: TRBJ2-6; d_gene: .; v_gene: TRBV7-2; abundance: .; CDR3aa: CASSFGGVLTF; CDR3nt: TGTGCCAGCAGCTTTGGGGGCGTCCTGACTTTC
j_gene: TRBJ1-4; d_gene: TRBD1; v_gene: TRBV29-1; abundance: few; CDR3aa: CSAGGQGAEKLFF; CDR3nt: TGCAGCGCGGGGGGACAGGGGGCGGAAAAACTGTTTTTT
j_gene: TRBJ2-7; d_gene: .; v_gene: TRBV28; abundance: .; CDR3aa: CASSLWTVFRVYEQYF; CDR3nt: TGTGCCAGCAGTTTATGGACAGTTTTCCGGGTCTACGAGCAGTACTTC
j_gene: TRBJ2-7; d_gene: .; v_gene: TRBV6-5; abundance: few; CDR3aa: CASSYSRNYEQYF; CDR3nt: TGTGCCAGCAGTTACTCACGGAACTACGAGCAGTACTTC
j_gene: TRBJ2-3; d_gene: .; v_gene: TRBV5-1; abundance: few; CDR3aa: CASSLAMFADTQYF; CDR3nt: TGCGCCAGCAGCTTGGCTATGTTCGCAGATACGCAGTATTTT
j_gene: TRBJ1-2; d_gene: TRBD1; v_gene: TRBV6-6; abundance: .; CDR3aa: CASSLGQGKQYGYTF; CDR3nt: TGTGCCAGCAGTTTGGGACAGGGAAAGCAGTATGGCTACACCTTC
j_gene: TRBJ2-7; d_gene: TRBD1; v_gene: TRBV7-9; abundance: .; CDR3aa: CASSRTGSPEQYF; CDR3nt: TGTGCCAGCAGTCGGACAGGCAGCCCGGAGCAGTACTTC
j_gene: TRBJ2-2; d_gene: .; v_gene: TRBV5-6; abundance: .; CDR3aa: CASSFYQGRNTGELFF; CDR3nt: TGTGCCAGCAGCTTTTATCAGGGCCGTAACACCGGGGAGCTGTTTTTT
j_gene: TRBJ2-7; d_gene: .; v_gene: TRBV10-3; abundance: .; CDR3aa: CAISGSYEQYF; CDR3nt: TGTGCCATCAGTGGGAGCTACGAGCAGTACTTC
j_gene: TRBJ2-3; d_gene: .; v_gene: TRBV7-3; abundance: .; CDR3aa: CASSLILRDTQYF; CDR3nt: TGTGCCAGCAGCTTAATTCTTCGGGATACGCAGTATTTT
j_gene: TRBJ2-7; d_gene: .; v_gene: TRBV28; abundance: medium-sized; CDR3aa: CASSSPTGRAYEQYF; CDR3nt: TGTGCCAGCAGTTCCCCGACAGGGAGGGCCTACGAGCAGTACTTC
j_gene: TRBJ2-7; d_gene: .; v_gene: TRBV6-7; abundance: .; CDR3aa: CASSHGLPSIGEQYF; CDR3nt: TGTGCCAGCAGTCACGGACTACCGTCGATAGGCGAGCAGTACTTC
j_gene: TRBJ2-5; d_gene: TRBD2; v_gene: TRBV28; abundance: few; CDR3aa: CASRARGSRETQYF; CDR3nt: TGTGCCAGCAGGGCCCGCGGGAGTCGGGAGACCCAGTACTTC